The T cell receptor beta chain under discussion was sequenced for a study of T-cell reconstitution after alpha-beta-depleted transplantation in children. The study, taken as a whole, reports: Diversity and T-cell counts at one year after transplant derived mostly from new T cells. Certain patients had high TCRbeta diversity at day 60, and it came from recipient T cells and thymic progenitors that survived. Expanded clones from the graft, numbering several hundred, reportedly supplied alpha-beta T cells about two months after transplant.

The library targeted TCRbeta and was prepared with unique molecular identifiers. From the PCR reads, TCRdb called clonotypes with MiXCR, one entry per CDR3 protein. The sample yields about 98,000 distinct CDR3 sequences, about 6.8% seen once. In this sample, this clonotype turned up many times. Its specificity is unknown. CDR1 is SQVTM and CDR2 is ANQGSEA in the germline V gene. V shed 7 bases and J 5 bases; nucleotides not matched to a gene: 13. The CDR3 sequence is 14 residues long. The genes are TRBV29-1 and TRBJ2-5; TRBD2 matches 7 bases. The receptor was isolated from a boy younger than 10 with acute lymphoblastic leukemia, due to receive a stem cell transplant. The sequenced sample was PBMCs, obtained before TCRalphabeta/CD19-depleted stem cell transplant. The CDR3 DNA is TGCAGCGCCGACCCCGGGGGGAAAGGGGAGACCCAGTACTTC. Translation: CSADPGGKGETQYF.